This TCR beta chain was recovered during a study of blood T cell repertoires in COVID-19. Study-wide background: Sites in the United States, Italy and Spain provided acute and convalescent COVID-19 samples. PBMCs, B-cell-depleted T cells, or T cells were the source of the cDNA or gDNA that made up the material.

Germline-derived CDR1 and CDR2 are GTSNPN and SVGIG (reference sequence). The junction had 7 bases not matched to a gene; V was cut back by 3 bases and J by 8 bases. The length of the CDR3 is 14 residues. Produced via immunoSEQ multiplex PCR; TCRdb's table is partial and in-frame only. This sample carries roughly 300,000 clones, approximately 85% of them seen once, and the ten largest clones take roughly 7.8%. This clone appeared a single time. Input material: peripheral blood. The sequence was obtained from a human donor in a cohort sampled during active COVID-19. The gene calls are TRBV30 and TRBJ1-6, with 7 bases identical to TRBD1. CDR3 loop: CAWSAGQAHSPLHF. The CDR3 bases are TGTGCCTGGAGCGCTGGACAGGCGCATTCACCCCTCCACTTT.